This TCR beta chain was recorded in a study of Graves' ophthalmopathy and Graves' hyperthyroidism. In the study overall: Ahead of any treatment, peripheral blood was obtained at the initial diagnosis.

A word on this clonotype: Its matching antigen is unknown.

Study-level results: Blood also carried most expanded thyroid clonotypes exceeding 0.001 frequency. Ophthalmopathy progression prediction by the model yielded a sensitivity of around 68% and a specificity of under 85%.

RNA transcripts yielded amplified TCR beta CDR3 regions. First-round RT-PCR employed HTBI primers, with a second-round multiplex PCR after it. A single record per CDR3 protein comes from TCRdb applying MiXCR to the multiplex PCR reads. Of around 600,000 distinct CDR3 sequences in the sample, roughly 39% were seen once. Among the exclusions were patients with other autoimmune diseases, uncontrolled infections, pregnancy or lactation. The CDR3 contains 15 residues. CDR1 SGHTA and CDR2 FQGNSA come from the germline V gene. The germline V and J ends were trimmed by 2 bases and 0 bases, with 8 bases remaining between them.

J is TRBJ2-4 and V is TRBV7-2; D is unclear. Sequencing input: peripheral blood. The receptor comes from an adult man with Graves' ophthalmopathy. The CDR3 spells CASSLQHLAKNIQYF. The CDR3 DNA reads TGTGCCAGCAGCTTACAACACCTAGCCAAAAACATTCAGTACTTC.